Listed here are 27 T cell receptor beta chains from one sample, sequenced in a study of shared clonotypes between healthy human individuals. Some clones are missing from TCRdb's copy, which holds only in-frame ones; the method was immunoSEQ multiplex PCR. The data hold 2 million or so clones, with about 95% observed a single time. The specimen was naive CD4+ T cells sorted from blood. Described subset: CD45RA+ positively selected. The receptors were gathered from a young man in good health.

V and J are TRBV7-9 and TRBJ2-3; no definite D call. V lost 8 bases and J 7 bases, leaving 16 bases between the germline ends. Germline CDR1 is SEHNR and CDR2 is FQNEAQ (reference sequence). There are 13 residues in the CDR3. The CDR3 sequence is CASRPPSRNTQYF. CDR3 bases: TGTGCCAGCCGACCGCCATCCCGTAATACGCAGTATTTT.

V and J are TRBV4-1 and TRBJ2-2; D perhaps matches TRBD2 (6 bases). V gave up 4 bases and J gave up 6 bases, with 15 bases separating them. Germline values: CDR1 MGHRA, CDR2 YSYEKL. This CDR3 has 15 amino acids. This chain's CDR3 is CASSPEGGVAGELFF. CDR3 bases: TGCGCCAGCAGCCCGGAAGGAGGGGTGGCCGGGGAGCTGTTTTTT.

The CDR3 coding sequence is TGTGCCATCAGTGAGTCAGGGACAGGGTCAACCTACGAGCAGTACTTC. This encodes CAISESGTGSTYEQYF. The chain uses TRBV10-3 and TRBJ2-7; 9 bases fit TRBD1. With V trimmed by 0 bases and J by 2 bases, 5 bases remained unmatched. The CDR3 length is 16 residues. The germline V gene has CDR1 ENHRY and CDR2 SYGVKD.

As to this clone: The sample has other DNA sequences that encode this CDR3 too. This sequence joins TRBV18 and TRBJ1-3, with no clear D. The V gene lost 3 bases and the J gene lost 2 bases, with 8 bases spanning the gap. In germline, CDR1 is KGHSH, CDR2 LQKENI. This CDR3 spans 14 amino acids. Written as DNA, the CDR3 is TGTGCCAGCTCACCGGGTGGTACTGGAAACACCATATATTTT. This gives the protein CASSPGGTGNTIYF.

This chain links TRBV11-2 with TRBJ2-3; the D is unclear. Germline CDR1 and CDR2: SGHAT and FQNNGV. The CDR3 covers 14 residues. Trimming cost V 3 bases and J 5 bases, with 12 bases left between them. CDR3 sequence: CASSFNLVGDTQYF. The CDR3 coding sequence is TGTGCCAGCAGCTTCAATCTAGTCGGAGATACGCAGTATTTT.

This chain connects TRBV5-6 to TRBJ2-5; D ambiguous. Trimming took off 0 bases at V and 6 bases at J, with 12 bases between the two ends. Germline V gives CDR1 SGHDT, CDR2 YYEEEE. CDR3 length: 14 residues. The CDR3 loop reads CASSLVGLKKTQYF. In DNA, the CDR3 is TGTGCCAGCAGCTTGGTTGGGTTAAAAAAGACCCAGTACTTC.

The V gene is TRBV5-1, the J gene TRBJ2-3; 12 bases map to TRBD2. The V segment lost 0 bases and the J segment 4 bases; nucleotides outside the gene matches: 3. Per germline, CDR1 SGHRS and CDR2 YFSETQ. The CDR3 consists of 16 residues. The CDR3 sequence is CASSLGLAGVSDTQYF. CDR3 in DNA: TGCGCCAGCAGCTTGGGACTAGCGGGAGTTTCAGATACGCAGTATTTT.

The gene calls are TRBV28 and TRBJ1-6; 7 nucleotides align to TRBD1. Germline assignment: CDR1 MDHEN and CDR2 SYDVKM. Losses at the gene ends were 5 bases for V and 5 bases for J; bases not matched to a gene: 6. The CDR3 has 15 amino acids. This CDR3 reads CASSKGQSNNSPLHF. In DNA form, the CDR3 reads TGTGCCAGCAGTAAGGGACAGAGCAATAATTCACCCCTCCACTTT.

V gene TRBV11-2 combines with J gene TRBJ1-1, with unresolved D. The CDR3 consists of 16 residues. V shed 1 base and J shed 1 base, with 13 bases lying between them. Germline V gives CDR1 SGHAT, CDR2 FQNNGV. The CDR3 here is CASSLVPGRGNTEAFF. CDR3 coding DNA: TGTGCCAGCAGCTTAGTACCAGGCCGAGGGAACACTGAAGCTTTCTTT.

Details on this clone: Other DNA sequences from this sample encode an identical CDR3 as well. The rearrangement links TRBV19 to TRBJ1-5; 11 bases are a match to TRBD1. CDR1 and CDR2 from the germline V gene are LNHDA and SQIVND (reference sequence). This CDR3 is built from 15 residues. Germline trimming cut 6 bases from V and 4 bases from J; bases unmatched to any gene: 5. DNA for the CDR3: TGTGCCAGTAGCACCGGGACAGGGGGTAATCAGCCCCAGCATTTT. Amino acid sequence: CASSTGTGGNQPQHF.

The rearrangement links TRBV5-1 to TRBJ1-1, with D unresolved. Germline values: CDR1 SGHRS, CDR2 YFSETQ. The V and J ends lost 0 bases and 5 bases respectively, with 17 bases between them. The CDR3 extends over 16 amino acids. This chain's CDR3 is CASSLAAALAGTEAFF. In DNA, the CDR3 is TGCGCCAGCAGCTTGGCTGCGGCACTCGCGGGGACTGAAGCTTTCTTT.

To note about this clone: The identical CDR3 is also encoded by other nucleotide sequences in the sample. J is TRBJ2-7 and V is TRBV18, with TRBD2 matching 11 bases. V was pared by 3 bases and J by 2 bases, with 3 bases of the junction left unmatched. CDR1 and CDR2 (germline): KGHSH, LQKENI. The CDR3 contains 15 residues. The CDR3 region is CASSPPGLAAYEQYF. The CDR3 DNA reads as TGTGCCAGCTCACCTCCGGGACTAGCGGCCTACGAGCAGTACTTC.

The CDR3 loop reads CASSPEEGLSSYEQYF. The CDR3 nucleotides are TGTGCCAGCTCACCAGAGGAGGGGCTGAGCTCCTACGAGCAGTACTTC. V gene TRBV18 combines with J gene TRBJ2-7; TRBD2 might be the D (6 bases). Germline V gene sequence: CDR1 KGHSH, CDR2 LQKENI. The V end was cut by 2 bases, the J end by 0 bases, with 14 bases between. The length of the CDR3 is 16 residues.

Regarding this clone: The sample has other DNA sequences that encode this CDR3 too. The rearrangement links TRBV29-1 to TRBJ2-7, with D possibly TRBD2 on 6 matching bases. CDR1 and CDR2 (germline): SQVTM, ANQGSEA. The CDR3 runs to 11 residues. The V and J ends lost 4 bases and 3 bases respectively, with 7 bases between them. The CDR3 region is CSVAGVYEQYF. In DNA, the CDR3 is TGCAGCGTTGCGGGAGTCTACGAGCAGTACTTC.

V and J are TRBV4-1 and TRBJ1-1, with 9 nucleotides matching TRBD1. Per the germline V gene, CDR1 is MGHRA and CDR2 is YSYEKL. The CDR3 runs to 17 residues. V dropped 3 bases and J dropped 1; count of bases not matched to a gene: 9. CDR3 nucleotide sequence: TGCGCCAGCAGCCACCCACAGGGGGCTGGAGGGAACACTGAAGCTTTCTTT. This encodes CASSHPQGAGGNTEAFF.

There are a few counts of this clone. The J gene is TRBJ2-7, the V gene TRBV5-1, with D hard to call. The CDR3 totals 15 residues. Germline CDR1 reads SGHRS; CDR2 reads YFSETQ. The V gene lost 0 bases and the J gene lost 3 bases, with 13 bases spanning the gap. Here the CDR3 reads CASSLDYLGFYEQYF. The CDR3 DNA is TGCGCCAGCAGCTTGGATTATCTCGGGTTCTACGAGCAGTACTTC.

This clone was detected only once. This sequence joins TRBV11-2 and TRBJ2-1; perhaps TRBD1 as D (6 bases). The germline CDR1 and CDR2 sequences are SGHAT and FQNNGV. The CDR3 sequence is 15 residues long. V lost 1 base, J lost 9 bases, and 16 bases lay in between. The DNA of the CDR3 is TGTGCCAGCAGCTTAGGGGGGCCGCTACAATCTGAGCAGTTCTTC. Protein product: CASSLGGPLQSEQFF.

The DNA of the CDR3 is TGCGCCAGCAGCCAGTTTCGTCGGGATACGCAGTATTTT. Its protein product is CASSQFRRDTQYF. The genes are TRBV4-1 and TRBJ2-3; no clear D. Germline assignment: CDR1 MGHRA and CDR2 YSYEKL. The CDR3 contains 13 residues. V was shortened by 3 bases and J by 6 bases, with 10 bases between the two germline ends.

The gene calls are TRBV18 and TRBJ1-6, with D maybe TRBD1 (5 bases). With 4 bases removed from V and 6 bases from J, the gap between germline ends came to 13 bases. Germline CDR1 and CDR2: KGHSH and LQKENI. The CDR3 extends over 15 amino acids. The CDR3, as DNA: TGTGCCAGCTCACTCTCAGGGCTGGGTAATTCACCCCTCCACTTT. This translates into CASSLSGLGNSPLHF.

The rearrangement links TRBV5-5 to TRBJ2-1; D gene ambiguous. Trimming took 4 bases from V and 6 from J, leaving 20 bases between them. CDR1 SGHKS and CDR2 YYEKEE come from the germline V gene (reference sequence). This CDR3 contains 16 residues. The CDR3 region is CASSQRATAEGNEQFF. As DNA, the CDR3 is TGTGCCAGCAGCCAACGGGCCACGGCGGAAGGCAATGAGCAGTTCTTC.

The chain recombines TRBV5-4 with TRBJ2-3; D uncertain. V was pared by 1 base and J by 2 bases, with 20 bases between. The CDR3 has 18 residues. The germline V gene has CDR1 SGHNT and CDR2 YYREEE (reference sequence). CDR3: CASSLFGRPHAPTDTQYF. In DNA form, the CDR3 reads TGTGCCAGCAGCTTGTTTGGGCGGCCCCACGCTCCCACAGATACGCAGTATTTT.

This chain joins TRBV6-1 and TRBJ2-7; D perhaps matches TRBD1 (6 bases). V was shortened by 7 bases and J by 5 bases, with 12 bases between the two germline ends. Germline-derived CDR1 and CDR2 are MNHNS and SASEGT. The CDR3 contains 12 residues. CDR3 DNA sequence: TGTGCCAGCAACCGAGGGGGAAACGAGCAGTACTTC. Translating it yields CASNRGGNEQYF.

For this clone: A much larger clonotype is one base distant, so this may be a read error. The chain employs TRBV7-8 and TRBJ1-1, with a tentative D call TRBD1 (5 bases). This CDR3 contains 14 residues. From germline, CDR1 is SGHVS and CDR2 FQNEAQ. Between the trimmed V and J ends, which lost 2 bases and 1 base, there was a span of 8 bases. The CDR3 region has the DNA TGTGCCAGCAGCTTACCAGGGACGAACACTGAAGCTTTCTTT. This sequence encodes CASSLPGTNTEAFF. The variable domain in full, completed from reference TRBV7-8 and TRBJ1-1, reads GAGVSQSPRYKVAKRGQDVALRCDPISGHVSLFWYQQALGQGPEFLTYFQNEAQLDKSGLPSDRFFAERPEGSVSTLKIQRTQQEDSAVYLCASSLPGTNTEAFFGQGTRLTVV.

The chain carries TRBV28 and TRBJ1-6, with 10 bases lining up with TRBD1. The CDR3 is made up of 17 amino acids. Per the germline V gene, CDR1 is MDHEN and CDR2 is SYDVKM. V trimming: 7 bases; J trimming: 4 bases; junction bases outside the gene matches: 10. The chain's CDR3 is CASTPVGQGGYNSPLHF. The DNA of the CDR3 is TGTGCCAGCACCCCGGTAGGACAGGGGGGATATAATTCACCCCTCCACTTT.

This clone was detected once. The chain recombines TRBV19 with TRBJ1-3; no reliable D call. This CDR3 has 12 amino acids. CDR1 and CDR2 from the germline V gene are LNHDA and SQIVND (reference sequence). The V end lost 5 bases, the J end lost 8 bases, and 10 bases lay between the germline ends. CDR3 sequence reads: CASSPTVDTIYF. In nucleotides, the CDR3 is TGTGCCAGTAGTCCGACCGTGGACACCATATATTTT.

The chain joins TRBV6-6 to TRBJ1-2; 8 nucleotides align to TRBD1. The CDR3 sequence is 14 residues long. Per germline, CDR1 MNHNY and CDR2 SVGAGI (reference sequence). The junction had 5 bases not matched to a gene; V was cut back by 4 bases and J by 4 bases. In nucleotides, the CDR3 is TGTGCCAGCAGTTTTGGACAGGGCCTCTATGGCTACACCTTC. As protein: CASSFGQGLYGYTF.

In the case of this clone: Distinct nucleotide sequences in the sample also encode this CDR3. The chain couples TRBV9 to TRBJ2-7; 9 nucleotides match TRBD2. The CDR3 runs 16 residues. Unmatched junction bases numbered 5, after V lost 0 bases and J lost 1 base. CDR1 and CDR2 from the germline V gene are SGDLS and YYNGEE. DNA for the CDR3: TGTGCCAGCAGCGTAGGAGGAGCGGGGGGTTCCTACGAGCAGTACTTC. Its protein product is CASSVGGAGGSYEQYF.